This is a list of T cell receptor beta chains from one sample in a study of naive and memory T cell subsets. TCRdb recomputed calls from the UMI-ligation and nested PCR reads with MiXCR, one row per CDR3 protein. The repertoire includes about 150,000 distinct CDR3 sequences, about 20% of them detected once, and 0.09% to 0.13% sits in the top ten. The sample taken for sequencing was naive CD4+ T cells from blood. Source of these receptors: a human donor in good health. Each CDR3 is given with its conserved first and last residue. A D gene is named only where the DNA matches it firmly. Clone size is stated in some rows and not others, as once, few, many or a class when expanded.

>TRBJ2-7|TRBV3-1|NA|NA
TGTGCCAGCAGTCAAGAGGTCTGGGGGGTGTACGAGCAGTACTTC
CASSQEVWGVYEQYF
>TRBJ2-1|TRBV5-1|NA|TRBD2
TGCGCCAGCAGCCAAGGGACTAGCGGGAGCCTCCACCTCCTGGATGAGCAGTTCTTC
CASSQGTSGSLHLLDEQFF
>TRBJ2-5|TRBV18|NA|TRBD1
TGTGCCAGCTCACCGGGGACAGGGCTGGAGACCCAGTACTTC
CASSPGTGLETQYF
>TRBJ1-1|TRBV30|few|NA
TGTGCCTGGAGTACCGGACGTGGGGGGACTGAAGCTTTCTTT
CAWSTGRGGTEAFF
>TRBJ2-1|TRBV7-6|few|NA
TGTGCCAGCAGCCATACAGGTCACGAGCAGTTCTTC
CASSHTGHEQFF
>TRBJ2-7|TRBV5-1|NA|NA
TGCGCCAGCAGCTTGTGGTTCTCCGACAGCCAGACCTACGAGCAGTACTTC
CASSLWFSDSQTYEQYF
>TRBJ2-2|TRBV3-1|NA|NA
TGTGCCAGCGGAGGCGTCGGGGAGCTGTTTTTT
CASGGVGELFF
>TRBJ2-3|TRBV29-1|many|NA
TGCAGCGTCTACGAGCCCACACGACACCGGATTACAGATACGCAGTATTTT
CSVYEPTRHRITDTQYF
>TRBJ2-1|TRBV27|NA|NA
TGTGCCAGCAGTCTACTCTCACAGGGCCTCTCCTACAATGAGCAGTTCTTC
CASSLLSQGLSYNEQFF
>TRBJ2-7|TRBV29-1|few|TRBD2
TGCAGCGTTGTACGCGGGAGCTCCTACGAGCAGTACTTC
CSVVRGSSYEQYF
>TRBJ1-1|TRBV12-3/TRBV12-4|NA|TRBD1
TGTGCCAGCAGCCGACGGACAGGGGGGACTGAAGCTTTCTTT
CASSRRTGGTEAFF
>TRBJ2-7|TRBV27|few|TRBD2
TGTGCCAGCGGAAGCGGGAGGGCCTACGAGCAGTACTTC
CASGSGRAYEQYF
>TRBJ1-3|TRBV29-1|NA|NA
TGCAGCGTGGCGCCCTCTGGAAACACCATATATTTT
CSVAPSGNTIYF
>TRBJ1-1|TRBV7-8|NA|NA
TGTGCCAGCTCAAACCGGGGTGAAGCTTTCTTT
CASSNRGEAFF
>TRBJ2-5|TRBV28|NA|TRBD1
TGTGCCAGTGGACAGGGACAAGAGACCCAGTACTTC
CASGQGQETQYF
>TRBJ1-1|TRBV7-2|NA|TRBD1
TGTGCCAGCAGCTTAGGACAGGGGATGAACACTGAAGCTTTCTTT
CASSLGQGMNTEAFF
>TRBJ1-3|TRBV6-5|NA|NA
TGTGCCAGCAGTTACTCGGGTGCAGCTCGCCTAACAAGAAACACCATATATTTT
CASSYSGAARLTRNTIYF
>TRBJ2-6|TRBV6-5|NA|NA
TGTGCCAGCAGTTTGGGCAGGGGACCTGGGGCCAACGTCCTGACTTTC
CASSLGRGPGANVLTF
>TRBJ2-1|TRBV7-8|NA|NA
TGTGCCAGCAGCTTAGTGGGTGGCTCCTACAATGAGCAGTTCTTC
CASSLVGGSYNEQFF
>TRBJ1-2|TRBV5-6|NA|NA
TGTGCCAGCAGCCGGGTTGTCTATGGCTACACCTTC
CASSRVVYGYTF
>TRBJ2-3|TRBV2|NA|TRBD2
TGTGCCAGCATTGGAGCGGGAGGGTCATTAGATACGCAGTATTTT
CASIGAGGSLDTQYF
>TRBJ2-2|TRBV3-1|many|NA
TGTGCCAGCAGCCAACAGCGGACGAACACCGGGGAGCTGTTTTTT
CASSQQRTNTGELFF
>TRBJ2-4|TRBV11-1|few|NA
TGTGCCAGCAGCTTACAGGTTACCGAAAACATTCAGTACTTC
CASSLQVTENIQYF
>TRBJ2-3|TRBV20-1|NA|TRBD2
TGCAGTGCTAGGGGGACTAGCGGGAGCACAGATACGCAGTATTTT
CSARGTSGSTDTQYF
>TRBJ1-2|TRBV20-1|NA|NA
TGCAGTGCAACCGGGCCCCTTAACTATGGCTACACCTTC
CSATGPLNYGYTF
>TRBJ2-3|TRBV29-1|NA|TRBD2
TGCAGCGTTGAAGGAGCCAGGGGACTAGCGGGACTCGATACGCAGTATTTT
CSVEGARGLAGLDTQYF
>TRBJ2-7|TRBV28|NA|TRBD2
TGTGCCAGCAGTTTGGAACTAGCGGGAGTCTTATCCTACGAGCAGTACTTC
CASSLELAGVLSYEQYF
>TRBJ1-5|TRBV10-2|few|NA
TGCGCCAGCAGTGAGCTAGGACAGCCACAAACAAAATATCAGCCCCAGCATTTT
CASSELGQPQTKYQPQHF